This T cell receptor (beta chain) was identified in a study of shared clonotypes between healthy human individuals. Per the authors' pipeline: ImmunoSEQ yielded junction-only sequences lacking quality scores, so filtering differed. Sequenced by immunoSEQ multiplex PCR; TCRdb stores in-frame clones only, minus some. V, J and clone size are taken as reported in that table, and D and trimming were inferred from the DNA itself. The repertoire holds over 850,000 clones, about 80% seen once, with around 0.47% in the top ten. Free of recent acute infections or vaccinations, the donors were healthy HIV-negative adults. The V gene end was trimmed by 0 bases and the J gene end by 4 bases; junction bases not matched to a gene: 7. The CDR3 length is 16 residues. CDR1 SGHDT and CDR2 YYEEEE come from the germline V gene.

The chain combines TRBV5-6 with TRBJ2-1; 7 bases agree with TRBD2. The source of this sequence is a man between 18 and 29 years old in good health. Some clones in this sample may be carry-over from other donors' samples. Sequenced: memory CD4+ T cells from PBMCs. Regarding subset: CD45RA-negative fraction. CDR3 sequence (DNA): TGTGCCAGCAGCTTGGAGTGGTCTAGCGGATACAATGAGCAGTTCTTC. The encoded protein is CASSLEWSSGYNEQFF. The entire variable domain, with the rest obtained from reference TRBV5-6 and TRBJ2-1, is as follows: DAGVTQSPTHLIKTRGQQVTLRCSPKSGHDTVSWYQQALGQGPQFIFQYYEEEERQRGNFPDRFSGHQFPNYSSELNVNALLLGDSALYLCASSLEWSSGYNEQFFGPGTRLTVL.